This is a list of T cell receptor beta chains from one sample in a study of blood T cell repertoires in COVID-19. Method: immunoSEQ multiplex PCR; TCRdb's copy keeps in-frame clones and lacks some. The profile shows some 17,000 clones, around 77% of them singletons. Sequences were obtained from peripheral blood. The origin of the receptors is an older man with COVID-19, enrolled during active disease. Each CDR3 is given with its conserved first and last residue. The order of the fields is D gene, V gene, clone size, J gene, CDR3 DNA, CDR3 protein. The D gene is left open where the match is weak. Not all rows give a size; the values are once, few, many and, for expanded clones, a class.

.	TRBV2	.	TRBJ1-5	TGTGCCAGCAGTGCACAGGATCAGCCCCAGCATTTT	CASSAQDQPQHF
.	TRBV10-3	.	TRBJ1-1	TGTGCCATCAGTGATAAGGGAGGGGGGACTGAAGCTTTCTTT	CAISDKGGGTEAFF
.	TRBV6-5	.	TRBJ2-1	TGTGCCAGCAGTACTTACAATGAGCAGTTCTTC	CASSTYNEQFF
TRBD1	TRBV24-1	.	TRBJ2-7	TGTGCCACCAGGTTCCGGACAGGGGGCGAGCAGTACTTC	CATRFRTGGEQYF
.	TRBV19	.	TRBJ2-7	TGTGCCAGTAGTATGGGCGGACAGTCCTGGCACGAGCAGTACTTC	CASSMGGQSWHEQYF
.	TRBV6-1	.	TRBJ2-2	TGTGCCAGCAGTGAACCCCGGGACTTTAACACCGGGGAGCTGTTTTTT	CASSEPRDFNTGELFF
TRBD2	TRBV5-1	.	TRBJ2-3	TGCGCCAGCAGCTTGGATGGGACTAGAGCAGATACGCAGTATTTT	CASSLDGTRADTQYF
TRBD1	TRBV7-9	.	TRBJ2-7	TGTGCCAGCAGGGACAGGGATTATGGAGAGCAGTACTTC	CASRDRDYGEQYF
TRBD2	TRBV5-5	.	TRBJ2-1	TGTGCCAGCAGACCACGCCCGGGACTAGGGGGATACAATGAGCAGTTCTTC	CASRPRPGLGGYNEQFF
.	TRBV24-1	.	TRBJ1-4	TGTGCCACCAGTGATAGGACAGATTATAATGAAAAACTGTTTTTT	CATSDRTDYNEKLFF
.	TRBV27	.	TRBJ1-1	TGTGCCAGCAGTGTCCCGGGATTGGCGGGCACTGAAGCTTTCTTT	CASSVPGLAGTEAFF
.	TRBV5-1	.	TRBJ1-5	TGCGCCAGCAGCTTGGGTGGTCAGGGAGGGCAGCCCCAGCATTTT	CASSLGGQGGQPQHF
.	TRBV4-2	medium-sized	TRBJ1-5	TGTGCCAGCAGCCAAGACCACCAGCGCAGGGCATTTCAGCCCCAGCATTTT	CASSQDHQRRAFQPQHF
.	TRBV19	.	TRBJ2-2	TGTGCCAGTAACCTAGGTCATTCGAACACCGGGGAGCTGTTTTTT	CASNLGHSNTGELFF
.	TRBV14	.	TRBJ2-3	TGTGCCAGCAGCCAAGGCTTATCGGGGAGTGCGCAGTATTTT	CASSQGLSGSAQYF
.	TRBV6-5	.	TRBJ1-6	TGTGCCAGCAGTTATGCCAAGACAGGCGGTAATTCACCCCTCCACTTT	CASSYAKTGGNSPLHF
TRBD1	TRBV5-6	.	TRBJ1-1	TGTGCCAGCAGCCTACAGGGGAGCACTGAAGCTTTCTTT	CASSLQGSTEAFF
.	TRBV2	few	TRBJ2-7	TGTGCCAGCACTGGCCTTAGACAGGAACCCTACGAGCAGTACTTC	CASTGLRQEPYEQYF
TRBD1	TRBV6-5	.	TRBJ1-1	TGTGCCAGCAGTTACGGAGGGACAGGGATATACACTGAAGCTTTCTTT	CASSYGGTGIYTEAFF
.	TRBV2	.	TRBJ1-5	TGTGCCAGCAGTGGGGGGCTAAATCAGCCCCAGCATTTT	CASSGGLNQPQHF
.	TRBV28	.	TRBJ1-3	TGTGCCAGCAGTTTCGGGACACATGGAAACACCATATATTTT	CASSFGTHGNTIYF
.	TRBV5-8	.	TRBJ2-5	TGTGCCAGCAGCTTGGGGCAGGGGTTGTGGCAAGAGACCCAGTACTTC	CASSLGQGLWQETQYF
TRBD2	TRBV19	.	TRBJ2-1	TGTGCCAGTAGTAGTATACTAGCGGGAAGCTCCTACAATGAGCAGTTCTTC	CASSSILAGSSYNEQFF
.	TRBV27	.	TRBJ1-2	TGTGCCAGCAGTTTAAAGGGGTTTGGCTACACCTTC	CASSLKGFGYTF
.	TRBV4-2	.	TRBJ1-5	TGTGCCAGCAGCCAAGAAGCGAGACAGCCCCAGCATTTT	CASSQEARQPQHF
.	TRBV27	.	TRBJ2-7	TGTGCCAGCAGTTTCGGCGGAAGCTCCTACGAGCAGTACTTC	CASSFGGSSYEQYF
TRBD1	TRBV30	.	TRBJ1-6	TGTGCCTGGAAGCGGGACAGGGTGAGGGGAAGTGATTCACCCCTCCACTTT	CAWKRDRVRGSDSPLHF
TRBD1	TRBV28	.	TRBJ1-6	TGTGCCAGCAGTTCAAGACAGGGCTCCTATAATTCACCCCTCCACTTT	CASSSRQGSYNSPLHF
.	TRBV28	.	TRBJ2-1	TGTGCCAGCAGTTTTGCGATCCAAATTGAGCAGTTCTTC	CASSFAIQIEQFF
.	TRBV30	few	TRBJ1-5	TGTGCCTGGAGTGTGGTAGGGAGGAACAATCAGCCCCAGCATTTT	CAWSVVGRNNQPQHF
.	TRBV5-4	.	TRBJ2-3	TGTGCCAGCAGTAGGGCAGGGGGCACAGATACGCAGTATTTT	CASSRAGGTDTQYF
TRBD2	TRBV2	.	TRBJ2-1	TGTGCCAGCAGTGACGGGGGGGACTGGACAAATGAGCAGTTCTTC	CASSDGGDWTNEQFF
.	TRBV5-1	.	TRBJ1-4	TGCGCCAGCAGCCCACAGGTCGCAACTAATGAAAAACTGTTTTTT	CASSPQVATNEKLFF
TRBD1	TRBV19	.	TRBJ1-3	TGTGCCAGTAGTCCCGACAGGGGGGCAGGAAACACCATATATTTT	CASSPDRGAGNTIYF
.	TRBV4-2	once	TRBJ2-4	TGTGCCAGCAGCCAATCAGGCCTAGCCAAAAACATTCAGTACTTC	CASSQSGLAKNIQYF
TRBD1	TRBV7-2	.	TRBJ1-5	TGTGCCAGCAGCCTTGGGACAGGGGTAAGAGGGCAGCCCCAGCATTTT	CASSLGTGVRGQPQHF
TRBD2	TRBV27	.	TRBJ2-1	TGTGCCAGCAGTCCCGGGAGGGACCGATACAATGAGCAGTTCTTC	CASSPGRDRYNEQFF
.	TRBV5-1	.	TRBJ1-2	TGCGCCAGCAGAGGACAGTCACTATATGGCTACACCTTC	CASRGQSLYGYTF
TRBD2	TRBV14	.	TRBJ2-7	TGTGCCAGCAGCCCTAGCGGGCGTACCTACGAGCAGTACTTC	CASSPSGRTYEQYF
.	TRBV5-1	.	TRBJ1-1	TGCGCCAGCAGCCCTCGACAGGAGGTCACTGAAGCTTTCTTT	CASSPRQEVTEAFF
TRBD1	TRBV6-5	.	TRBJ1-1	TGTGCCAGCAGCCGACAGGGATCTGAAGCTTTCTTT	CASSRQGSEAFF
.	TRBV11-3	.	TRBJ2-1	TGTGCCAGCAGCTTCGCCGAGGGCGACTACAATGAGCAGTTCTTC	CASSFAEGDYNEQFF
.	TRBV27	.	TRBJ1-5	TGTGCCAGCAGTTTCGGGGAGTGGCAGCCCCAGCATTTT	CASSFGEWQPQHF
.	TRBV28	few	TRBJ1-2	TGTGCCAGCAGTTCACCACAGGGTTTTGACTATGGCTACACCTTC	CASSSPQGFDYGYTF
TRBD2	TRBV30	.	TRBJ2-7	TGTGCCTACACCCCCCTAGCGGGATATTACGAGCAGTACTTC	CAYTPLAGYYEQYF
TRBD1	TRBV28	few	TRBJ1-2	TGTGCCAGCAGTTCGGGACAGGGGGTCTATGGCTACACCTTC	CASSSGQGVYGYTF
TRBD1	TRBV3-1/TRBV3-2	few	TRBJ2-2	TGTGCCATCCAAAACAGGGGTCCGGGCACCGGGGAGCTGTTTTTT	CAIQNRGPGTGELFF
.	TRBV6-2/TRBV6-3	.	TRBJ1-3	TGTGCCAGCAGTCATCCAGTCTCTGGAAACACCATATATTTT	CASSHPVSGNTIYF
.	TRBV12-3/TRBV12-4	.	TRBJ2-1	TGTGCCAGCAGTTTAAGGGAGACTATCGAGCAGTTCTTC	CASSLRETIEQFF
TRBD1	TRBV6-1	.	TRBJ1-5	TGTGCCAGCAGTGAAGCGTGGGGACAGGGGGCCTTTAGCAATCAGCCCCAGCATTTT	CASSEAWGQGAFSNQPQHF